This T cell receptor beta chain was obtained from a study of beta chain features in type 1 diabetes. V was clipped by 3 bases and J by 2 bases, with 8 bases between them. The germline V gene has CDR1 KGHSH and CDR2 LQKENI. The CDR3 is made up of 14 amino acids. All of the isolated RNA was reverse transcribed, so expressed TCRB transcripts were sequenced. The repertoire was sequenced with immunoSEQ multiplex PCR; TCRdb's copy has only in-frame clones and lacks some. The table lists almost 250,000 clones, 13% to 15% of them singletons, with approximately 0.024% in the top ten. The sample was naive CD4+ T cells from blood. This sequence joins TRBV18 and TRBJ1-5; D gene ambiguous. The source of this sequence is a woman in her forties in good health. The CDR3 region is CASSPREGNQPQHF. CDR3 in DNA: TGTGCCAGCTCACCCCGGGAGGGCAATCAGCCCCAGCATTTT.